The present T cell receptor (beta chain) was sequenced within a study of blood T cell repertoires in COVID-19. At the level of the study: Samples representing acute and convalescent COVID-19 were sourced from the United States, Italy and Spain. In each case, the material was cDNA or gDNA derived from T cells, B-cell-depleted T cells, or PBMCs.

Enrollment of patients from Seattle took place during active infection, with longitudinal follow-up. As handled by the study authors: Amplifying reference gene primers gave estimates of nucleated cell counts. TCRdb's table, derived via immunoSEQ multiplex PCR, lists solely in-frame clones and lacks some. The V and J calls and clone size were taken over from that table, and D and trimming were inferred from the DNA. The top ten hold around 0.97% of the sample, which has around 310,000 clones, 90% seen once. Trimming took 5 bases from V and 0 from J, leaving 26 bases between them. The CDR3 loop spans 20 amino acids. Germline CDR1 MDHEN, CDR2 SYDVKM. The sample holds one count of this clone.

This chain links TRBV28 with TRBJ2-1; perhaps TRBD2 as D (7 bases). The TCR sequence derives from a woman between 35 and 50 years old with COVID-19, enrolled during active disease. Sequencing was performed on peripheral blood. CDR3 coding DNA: TGTGCCAGCAGTCCCGACGAGAGGGGGGGAGCGTCAAGCTCCTACAATGAGCAGTTCTTC. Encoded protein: CASSPDERGGASSSYNEQFF.